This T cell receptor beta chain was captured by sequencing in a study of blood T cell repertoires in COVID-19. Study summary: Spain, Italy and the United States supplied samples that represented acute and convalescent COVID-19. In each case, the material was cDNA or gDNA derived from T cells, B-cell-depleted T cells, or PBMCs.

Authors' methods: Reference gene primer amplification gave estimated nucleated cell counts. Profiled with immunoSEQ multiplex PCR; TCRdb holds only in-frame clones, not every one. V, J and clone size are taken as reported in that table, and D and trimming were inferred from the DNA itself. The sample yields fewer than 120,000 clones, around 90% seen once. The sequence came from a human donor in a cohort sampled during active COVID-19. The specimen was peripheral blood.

CDR3 loop: CASNEPGNNEQFF. In nucleotides, the CDR3 is TGTGCCAGCAACGAGCCGGGTAACAATGAGCAGTTCTTC. The V call is TRBV7-6, the J call TRBJ2-1; the D is unclear. The CDR3 is 13 amino acids. V lost 7 bases and J lost 5, with 12 bases in between. Germline CDR1 is SGHVS and CDR2 is FNYEAQ.